Following are 19 T cell receptor beta chains from one sample sequenced in a study of blood T cells in healthy people across ages. Primed by a sample-barcoded 5' primer and a J-beta primer mix, a second PCR proceeded for about 7 to 11 cycles. TCRdb reprocessed the 5' RACE reads with MiXCR, giving one entry per CDR3 protein. This table holds 250,000 to 300,000 distinct CDR3 sequences, 27% found once. The sequencing sample was made of blood. These receptors originate from a woman aged 70 to 79 in good health.

This chain connects TRBV7-9 to TRBJ2-5; 14 bases agree with TRBD2. Germline CDR1 reads SEHNR; CDR2 reads FQNEAQ (reference sequence). V lost 5 bases to trimming and J lost 3 bases; unmatched junction nucleotides: 11. The CDR3 runs to 18 residues. The CDR3 here is CASSPRTSGRTYEETQYF. The DNA of the CDR3 is TGTGCCAGCAGCCCCCGGACTAGCGGGAGGACCTACGAAGAGACCCAGTACTTC.

This clonotype was seen a few times. V gene TRBV7-9 combines with J gene TRBJ1-6; 7 nucleotides line up with TRBD1. CDR1 is SEHNR and CDR2 is FQNEAQ in the germline V gene (reference sequence). CDR3 length equals 15 residues. V shed 5 bases, J shed 10 bases, and the junction held 11 bases outside the gene matches. CDR3 loop: CASSSHRGSGSPLHF. CDR3 DNA: TGTGCCAGCAGCAGTCACAGGGGATCAGGGTCACCCCTCCACTTT.

V usage is TRBV29-1 and J usage is TRBJ2-1; D unresolved. With 3 bases removed from V and 1 base from J, the gap between germline ends came to 7 bases. This CDR3 spans 13 amino acids. Germline loops: CDR1 SQVTM, CDR2 ANQGSEA. The CDR3 is CSVEQVSYNEQFF. The CDR3 region has the DNA TGCAGCGTTGAGCAGGTTTCCTACAATGAGCAGTTCTTC.

The chain employs TRBV5-5 and TRBJ2-3, with D unresolved. Trimming stripped 5 bases from V and 2 bases from J, with 9 bases between. This CDR3 is built from 13 residues. Germline V gene data show CDR1 as SGHKS and CDR2 as YYEKEE (reference sequence). CDR3 DNA: TGTGCCAGCAGTCTCCAGAACACAGATACGCAGTATTTT. This codes for CASSLQNTDTQYF.

The chain has TRBV4-3 and TRBJ2-4; D possibly corresponds to TRBD2 (5 bases). Trimming left V 2 bases short and J 9 bases short, with 11 bases between. This CDR3 has 13 residues. In germline, CDR1 is LGHNA, CDR2 YSLEER. The CDR3 bases are TGCGCCAGCAGCCAAAAGGCGGGCACCATTCAGTACTTC. Translated, it gives CASSQKAGTIQYF.

The chain has TRBV20-1 and TRBJ2-7; no firm D call. From germline, CDR1 is DFQATT and CDR2 SNEGSKA (reference sequence). The CDR3 length is 15 residues. V lost 3 bases and J 1 base, leaving 16 bases between the germline ends. CDR3 coding DNA: TGCAGTGCTAGCCCCCCCGGGCTGGGATCCTACGAGCAGTACTTC. Translating gives CSASPPGLGSYEQYF.

J is TRBJ1-6 and V is TRBV28; TRBD1 matches 7 bases. After removal of 6 bases from V and 7 bases from J, the junction contained 6 bases not matched to a gene. Germline-derived CDR1 and CDR2 are MDHEN and SYDVKM. The CDR3 contains 14 residues. The CDR3 sequence is CASREGARNSPLHF. The CDR3 DNA is TGTGCCAGCAGGGAGGGGGCGCGGAATTCACCCCTCCACTTT.

V gene TRBV27 combines with J gene TRBJ2-5; 7 bases are a match to TRBD1. After removal of 2 bases from V and 5 bases from J, the junction contained 17 bases not matched to a gene. The CDR3 spans 18 residues. The germline V gene encodes CDR1 MNHEY and CDR2 SMNVEV (reference sequence). Here the CDR3 DNA reads TGTGCCAGCAGTTTAGAGTTCTCCGAGACAGGGAAGGACGAGACCCAGTACTTC. Protein product: CASSLEFSETGKDETQYF.

The chain uses TRBV6-2 or TRBV6-3 and TRBJ2-7; D gene unclear. Trimming stripped 2 bases from V and 4 bases from J, with 6 bases between. This CDR3 has 12 residues. The V gene's germline CDR1 is MNHEY and CDR2 SVGEGT. CDR3 region: CASSYSQYEQYF. Here the CDR3 DNA reads TGTGCCAGCAGTTACAGCCAGTACGAGCAGTACTTC.

V and J are TRBV10-2 and TRBJ2-6; TRBD1 matches at 7 bases. V was clipped by 6 bases and J by 0 bases; unmatched bases: 8. Germline-derived CDR1 and CDR2 are WSHSY and SAAADI. The CDR3 contains 17 residues. CDR3 in amino acids: CASRDRDSVSGANVLTF. The DNA for the CDR3 is TGCGCCAGCAGGGACCGGGACAGTGTCTCTGGGGCCAACGTCCTGACTTTC.

The table lists this clonotype with a few counts. The chain recombines TRBV29-1 with TRBJ2-7, with D hard to call. The V end lost 3 bases, the J end lost 6 bases, and 12 bases lay between the germline ends. This CDR3 has 12 amino acids. The germline V gene has CDR1 SQVTM and CDR2 ANQGSEA. Written as DNA, the CDR3 is TGCAGCGTTGATCGCAGACCGGGCGAGCAGTACTTC. Translation gives CSVDRRPGEQYF.

In this sample, this clonotype turned up a few times. The rearrangement links TRBV4-1 to TRBJ1-1; D gene ambiguous. In germline, CDR1 is MGHRA, CDR2 YSYEKL. Trimming removed 0 bases from V and 3 bases from J, with 5 bases in between. The CDR3 has 13 residues. CDR3 sequence reads: CASSQDVDTEAFF. The CDR3 coding sequence is TGCGCCAGCAGCCAAGATGTGGACACTGAAGCTTTCTTT.

In its sample, this clonotype was seen many times. The V and J genes are TRBV19 and TRBJ2-5, with 14 bases aligning to TRBD2. Germline CDR1 reads LNHDA; CDR2 reads SQIVND (reference sequence). CDR3 length equals 14 residues. The V and J ends lost 9 bases and 2 bases, in that order; junction bases with no gene match: 2. The CDR3 protein is CASGTSGRQETQYF. CDR3 nucleotide sequence: TGTGCCAGCGGGACTAGCGGGAGACAAGAGACCCAGTACTTC.

The V call is TRBV29-1, the J call TRBJ1-2; D not resolved. The CDR3 has 9 residues. CDR1 and CDR2 (germline): SQVTM, ANQGSEA. In nucleotides, the CDR3 is TGCAGTACTATGGAGGGCTACACCTTC. Protein: CSTMEGYTF.

Only one count was recorded for this clonotype. J is TRBJ2-4 and V is TRBV7-2, with 9 positions matching TRBD1. Germline V gene lookup returns CDR1 SGHTA and CDR2 FQGNSA. This CDR3 is 15 amino acids long. With 1 base clipped from V and 4 bases from J, the junction kept 2 bases outside the gene matches. The CDR3 sequence is CASSLGGQGKNIQYF. The CDR3 DNA reads as TGTGCCAGCAGCTTAGGGGGACAGGGAAAAAACATTCAGTACTTC.

This clonotype occurred many times. This chain connects TRBV4-1 to TRBJ1-5, with D possibly matching TRBD1 (5 bases). Germline CDR1 is MGHRA and CDR2 is YSYEKL. This CDR3 has 15 residues. V was shortened by 2 bases and J by 4 bases, with 12 bases between the two germline ends. CDR3 nucleotide sequence: TGCGCCAGCAGCCAACTGGGACTAGGAAATCAGCCCCAGCATTTT. This codes for CASSQLGLGNQPQHF.

This clonotype was seen more than once but under ten times. The chain combines TRBV10-3 with TRBJ2-7; a weak D match, TRBD1 (5 bases). With 10 bases removed from V and 2 bases from J, the gap between germline ends came to 15 bases. Germline V gives CDR1 ENHRY, CDR2 SYGVKD. This CDR3 contains 13 residues. The DNA of the CDR3 is TGTGCCACTCAGGGCCAAGGAGCCTACGAGCAGTACTTC. Amino acids: CATQGQGAYEQYF.

This clonotype occurred a few times. The V and J genes are TRBV27 and TRBJ2-1, with 7 bases identical to TRBD1. Germline V gene sequence: CDR1 MNHEY, CDR2 SMNVEV (reference sequence). Germline trimming cut 3 bases from V and 4 bases from J; bases unmatched to any gene: 3. This CDR3 spans 14 amino acids. The CDR3 protein is CASSFDREYNEQFF. DNA of the CDR3: TGTGCCAGCAGTTTTGACAGGGAATACAATGAGCAGTTCTTC.

The chain links TRBV5-1 to TRBJ2-7; maybe TRBD1 (5 bases). Germline V CDR1 and CDR2: SGHRS, YFSETQ. The CDR3 spans 14 residues. Trimming took off 0 bases at V and 1 base at J, with 8 bases between the two ends. Here the CDR3 DNA reads TGCGCCAGCAGCTTGGGGGCAGGGTCCTACGAGCAGTACTTC. Translated, it gives CASSLGAGSYEQYF.